These 8 T cell receptor beta chains were all obtained from the same sample, sequenced in a study of cytomegalovirus exposure and HLA in healthy donors. This PCR relied on a set of 60 Vbeta primers and 13 Jbeta primers. Method: immunoSEQ multiplex PCR; TCRdb's copy keeps in-frame clones and lacks some. Counted here are about 150,000 clones, roughly three quarters occurring once; the ten biggest clones make up 2.5% to 3.5%. The sequencing sample was made of PBMCs. Receptors originate from a man between 40 and 49 years old in good health and CMV-seronegative.

This chain joins TRBV6-1 and TRBJ1-5; 7 nucleotides agree with TRBD1. CDR3 length: 16 residues. In germline, CDR1 is MNHNS, CDR2 SASEGT. V shed 4 bases, J shed 0 bases, and the junction held 6 bases outside the gene matches. The CDR3 sequence: CASSGAAGGSNQPQHF. In DNA form, the CDR3 reads TGTGCCAGCAGTGGAGCGGCAGGGGGTAGCAATCAGCCCCAGCATTTT.

V gene TRBV2 combines with J gene TRBJ2-3, with 15 bases aligning to TRBD2. J lost 2 bases, V lost 7 bases, and 4 bases had no gene match. Looked up from germline, CDR1 is SNHLY and CDR2 is FYNNEI. The CDR3 sequence is 16 residues long. The CDR3 DNA reads as TGTGCCAGCACCGGACTAGCGGGGGGGAACACAGATACGCAGTATTTT. Amino acids: CASTGLAGGNTDTQYF.

This clone was found a few times. CDR3 DNA sequence: TGCGCCAGCAGCTTGACCGGGACAGGGGAATACGAGCAGTACTTC. Residues: CASSLTGTGEYEQYF. The rearrangement uses TRBV5-1 and TRBJ2-7, with 10 positions matching TRBD1. The V segment lost 1 base and the J segment 4 bases; nucleotides outside the gene matches: 5. CDR1 and CDR2 (germline): SGHRS, YFSETQ. The CDR3 is 15 residues long.

This clone was seen only a few times. V gene TRBV27 combines with J gene TRBJ1-1; tentative D call: TRBD1 (6 bases). The ends were cut back, 2 bases at V and 5 bases at J, with 15 bases in the middle. The germline V gene encodes CDR1 MNHEY and CDR2 SMNVEV (reference sequence). CDR3 size: 15 residues. This CDR3 reads CASSLLQGRVTEAFF. Here the CDR3 DNA reads TGTGCCAGCAGTTTACTACAGGGCAGGGTAACTGAAGCTTTCTTT.

The chain links TRBV6-1 to TRBJ2-4, with 8 bases aligning to TRBD1. The J segment lost 9 bases and the V segment lost 6 bases, leaving 13 bases of the junction unmatched. Germline lookup yields CDR1 MNHNS and CDR2 SASEGT. The CDR3 is 15 amino acids. The CDR3: CASSGQGTGVAIQYF. The CDR3 DNA sequence: TGTGCCAGCAGCGGACAGGGAACGGGGGTGGCCATTCAGTACTTC.

The chain couples TRBV5-1 to TRBJ2-7; 9 nucleotides line up with TRBD1. CDR3 length equals 13 residues. Losses at the gene ends were 4 bases for V and 5 bases for J; bases not matched to a gene: 4. Per the germline V gene, CDR1 is SGHRS and CDR2 is YFSETQ. CDR3 amino acids: CASSPGQGHEQYF. CDR3 in DNA: TGCGCCAGCAGCCCGGGACAGGGCCACGAGCAGTACTTC.

This clone came up once. The CDR3 spells CASSTGYGYTF. DNA for the CDR3: TGTGCCAGCAGTACAGGGTATGGCTACACCTTC. The chain employs TRBV2 and TRBJ1-2; the D gene is possibly TRBD1 (6 bases). V dropped 5 bases and J dropped 5 bases, with 6 bases sitting between them. Germline-derived CDR1 and CDR2 are SNHLY and FYNNEI. The CDR3 totals 11 residues. The entire variable domain, with the rest obtained from reference TRBV2 and TRBJ1-2, is as follows: EPEVTQTPSHQVTQMGQEVILRCVPISNHLYFYWYRQILGQKVEFLVSFYNNEISEKSEIFDDQFSVERPDGSNFTLKIRSTKLEDSAMYFCASSTGYGYTFGSGTRLTVV.

The chain couples TRBV30 to TRBJ2-7; TRBD1 aligns across 9 bases. Germline trimming cut 4 bases from V and 6 bases from J; bases unmatched to any gene: 7. Per germline, CDR1 GTSNPN and CDR2 SVGIG (reference sequence). The CDR3 runs 13 residues. The CDR3 reads CAWTGTGRREQYF. CDR3 nucleotide sequence: TGTGCCTGGACCGGGACAGGGCGACGCGAGCAGTACTTC.